What follows describes a single TCR beta chain. This clonotype has ten or more counts. There is no known antigen for this receptor. No base quality values were provided; no much bigger clone lies one nucleotide off. Ophthalmopathy patients had moderately to severely active disease, Clinical Activity Score of at least 3, NOSPECS grade of at least 4, and duration under 3 months. Any patient with an uncontrolled infection, another autoimmune disease, pregnancy or lactation was excluded. Diagnoses relied on clinical symptoms, serum thyroxine and TRAb, thyroid ultrasound and orbital computed tomography. PBMCs were separated from under 12 ml of fresh peripheral blood using Ficoll-Paque density gradient centrifugation. Total RNA was extracted with Trizol reagent, and quality was checked on an Agilent 2100 Bioanalyzer. Relative to germline, V is missing 5 bases and J is missing 5 bases, with 4 bases of the junction outside any gene match. The germline V gene specifies SGHAT as CDR1 and FQNNGV as CDR2. Including cysteine and phenylalanine, the CDR3 has 14 amino acids. Only the CDR3 part of the read is kept: 42 bases, read in frame from the first base.

This sample is drawn from a study of T cells in Graves' hyperthyroidism and ophthalmopathy (dated by TCRdb to the late 2010s). About the full investigation: Peripheral blood samples were taken at initial diagnosis, before any treatment was given. To identify TCR V-J signatures that set the groups apart, the researchers used a discovery cohort of 100 patients, made up of roughly 45 with Graves' ophthalmopathy and some 56 with stable Graves' hyperthyroidism. An independent validation cohort of around 19 hyperthyroidism patients and about 16 patients who later progressed to ophthalmopathy tested prospective prediction of ophthalmopathy. The 100 discovery patients were randomly split 7:3 into training and test sets. The study also compared thyroid tissue and blood T-cell repertoires from roughly 6 Graves' hyperthyroidism patients. After blood sampling, hyperthyroidism patients were treated with methimazole at a starting dose of 30 mg daily, and ophthalmopathy patients were treated with high-dose intravenous methylprednisolone. The paper describes TCR Vbeta CDR3 sequencing of 120 to 150 peripheral blood samples, made up of 43 ophthalmopathy patients, roughly 72 hyperthyroidism patients and 17 progressor patients. The study at large found these results: A model built on a 13 V-J signature distinguished ophthalmopathy from stable hyperthyroidism, reaching 87.88% sensitivity and about 81% specificity in cross-validation and 80%/75% in testing. No statistical method was used to fix the sample size in advance, and group allocation was not hidden from the investigators. Blood samples also contained most of the expanded thyroid clonotypes (frequency above 0.001), which suggests that blood repertoires may reflect thyroid immune responses. In validation, the model predicted progression to ophthalmopathy a median of approximately 6.3 months before onset, with approximately 68% sensitivity and roughly 73% specificity.

The TCR beta CDR3 regions were amplified from the RNA transcripts. The TCR CDR3 was subjected to a first round of RT-PCR using the HTBI primer set and the Qiagen OneStep RT-PCR kit. Libraries were constructed in a second round of multiplex PCR, after which size selection and purification were performed. Sequencing of the libraries was done on an Illumina HiSeq2000 using paired-end 100 bp reads. In the source study's methods: SOAPnuke was used to process the raw data, with reads discarded if the reads contained adapters or uncalled bases, had a mean Phred below 15, or lacked an exact constant-primer or identifier match. COPE v1.2.5 was used to merge the high-quality paired reads, and each unique nucleotide sequence was defined as a clonotype. MiTCR v1.1 was used to align the clonotypes against IMGT TRBV, TRBD and TRBJ reference segments. Analysis was restricted to V-J combinations with a frequency above 0.0001, which covered roughly 99% of repertoires. The TCS score was defined as the ratio of F50 (clonal expansion) to E x V (chaos), calculated using BLOSUM62-based TCRdist between CDR3 peptides within each V-J. Welch's t-statistics and random forest reduced just over 500 V-J features to about 12, which were used in a naive Bayes classifier (R e1071). In-frame beta chains were kept once TCRdb had trimmed the public reads at Q25 with fastp and called clones with MiXCR. For every CDR3 protein sequence, its rows merge into one entry that carries the most common genes and DNA. TCRdb, not the original authors, processed these V and J calls. The sample table records hundreds of thousands of distinct CDR3 sequences; roughly 15% of these occur just once. About a third of the sample goes to the ten largest clones.

Specimen: blood. The sequence links TRBV11-2 to TRBJ1-5; 9 bases in the junction line up with TRBD1. The receptor's source is a woman aged 40 to 50 with Graves' ophthalmopathy. The CDR3 region has the sequence CASSRGTGHQPQHF. The nucleotides are TGTGCCAGCAGCCGGGGGACAGGGCATCAGCCCCAGCATTTT.